Listed here are 5 T cell receptor beta chains from one sample, sequenced in a study of Ad26.COV2.S vaccination and SARS-CoV-2 variants. Noted treatment: 15 to 20 received Ad26.COV2.S at low or high dose, single or two shots; roughly five received placebo; per-sample allocation not given. Samples were taken on day 63 after the first vaccine or placebo injection. Generated by immunoSEQ multiplex PCR, the TCRdb table keeps only in-frame clones and is missing some. This sample has about 420,000 clones, with more than 75% found just once. Source: peripheral blood, taken in a trial of Ad26.COV2.S vaccine versus placebo. The receptors were gathered from a person between 18 and 59 years old who received the Ad26.COV2.S COVID-19 vaccine or a placebo.

This rearrangement joins TRBV7-2 to TRBJ2-3; TRBD2 matches 9 bases. This CDR3 contains 18 residues. Germline V gene lookup returns CDR1 SGHTA and CDR2 FQGNSA. V lost 8 bases and J lost 2; bases outside the gene matches: 17. The CDR3 sequence is CASGEEGRGGAFTDTQYF. The CDR3, as DNA: TGTGCCAGCGGAGAGGAGGGGCGCGGGGGGGCCTTCACAGATACGCAGTATTTT.

V is TRBV5-5 and J is TRBJ2-2; D unclear. Germline CDR1 reads SGHKS; CDR2 reads YYEKEE (reference sequence). The CDR3 length is 17 residues. V was clipped by 4 bases and J by 1 base, with 17 bases between them. The CDR3 spells CASSIDPYDENTGELFF. CDR3 DNA: TGTGCCAGCAGCATCGACCCCTACGACGAGAACACCGGGGAGCTGTTTTTT.

The chain carries TRBV7-9 and TRBJ1-5; D uncertain. Trimming pared 5 bases from V and 9 bases from J, leaving 23 bases between. Looked up from germline, CDR1 is SEHNR and CDR2 is FQNEAQ (reference sequence). This CDR3 contains 16 residues. CDR3 DNA: TGTGCCAGCAGCAACCCCCGAGGTACCCCTTTTCGGCCCCAGCATTTT. Amino acid sequence: CASSNPRGTPFRPQHF.

The rearrangement links TRBV30 to TRBJ2-1; D remains unclear. CDR1 is GTSNPN, CDR2 SVGIG, per germline (reference sequence). V lost 3 bases and J 0 bases, leaving 9 bases between the germline ends. The CDR3 is made up of 14 amino acids. This chain's CDR3 is CAWSDGSSYNEQFF. The CDR3 DNA follows: TGTGCCTGGAGCGACGGTAGCTCCTACAATGAGCAGTTCTTC.

The chain combines TRBV11-2 with TRBJ2-7; D call uncertain. The germline gives CDR1 SGHAT, CDR2 FQNNGV. The V and J ends lost 2 bases and 3 bases respectively, with 11 bases between them. This CDR3 is built from 14 residues. CDR3 in DNA: TGTGCCAGCAGCTTAAGTCCAACTGGCTACGAGCAGTACTTC. Translated: CASSLSPTGYEQYF.